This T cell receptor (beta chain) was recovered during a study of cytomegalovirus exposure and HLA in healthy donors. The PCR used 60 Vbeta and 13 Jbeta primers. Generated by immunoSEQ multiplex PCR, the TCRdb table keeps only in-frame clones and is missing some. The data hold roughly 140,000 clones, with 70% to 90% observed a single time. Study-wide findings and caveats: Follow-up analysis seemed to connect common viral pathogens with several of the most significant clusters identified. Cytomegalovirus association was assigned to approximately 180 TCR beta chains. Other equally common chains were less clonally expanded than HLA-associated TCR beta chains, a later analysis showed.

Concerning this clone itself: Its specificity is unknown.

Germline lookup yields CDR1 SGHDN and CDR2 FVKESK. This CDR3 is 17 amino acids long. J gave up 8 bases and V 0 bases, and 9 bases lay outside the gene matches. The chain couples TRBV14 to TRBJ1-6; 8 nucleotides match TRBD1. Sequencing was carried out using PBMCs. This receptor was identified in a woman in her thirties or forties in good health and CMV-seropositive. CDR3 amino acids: CASSQEGDRGAYSPLHF. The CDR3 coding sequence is TGTGCCAGCAGCCAAGAAGGAGACAGGGGCGCCTATTCACCCCTCCACTTT.